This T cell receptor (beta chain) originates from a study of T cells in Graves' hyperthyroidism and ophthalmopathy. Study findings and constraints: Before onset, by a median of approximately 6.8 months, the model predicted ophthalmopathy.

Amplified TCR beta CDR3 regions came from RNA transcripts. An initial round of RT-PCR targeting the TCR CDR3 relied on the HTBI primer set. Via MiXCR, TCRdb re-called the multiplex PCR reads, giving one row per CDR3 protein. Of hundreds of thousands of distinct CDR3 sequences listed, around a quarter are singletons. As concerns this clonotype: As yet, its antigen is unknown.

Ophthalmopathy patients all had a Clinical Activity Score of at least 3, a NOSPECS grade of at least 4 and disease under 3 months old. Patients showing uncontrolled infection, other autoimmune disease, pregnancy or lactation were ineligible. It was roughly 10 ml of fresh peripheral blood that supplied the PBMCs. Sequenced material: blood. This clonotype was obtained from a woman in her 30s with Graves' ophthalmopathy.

The CDR3 nucleotides are TGTGCCAGCAGGGGGGACAGCGAAAATCAGCCCCAGCATTTT. Its translation is CASRGDSENQPQHF. The rearrangement joins TRBV6-2 or TRBV6-3 to TRBJ1-5, with 7 bases aligning to TRBD1. With 6 bases clipped from V and 4 bases from J, the junction kept 6 bases outside the gene matches. Germline assignment: CDR1 MNHEY and CDR2 SVGEGT. There are 14 residues in the CDR3.